Given below is one TCR beta chain in context. The data derive from a study of blood T cells in healthy people across ages. Together with a sample-barcoded 5' primer, a J-beta primer mix was included in a second PCR lasting 7 to 11 cycles. TCRdb redid the calling of the 5' RACE reads with MiXCR, one entry per CDR3 protein. The sample lists around 1,000,000 distinct CDR3 sequences, around two fifths occurring once. There are 14 residues in the CDR3. The V end was cut by 2 bases, the J end by 5 bases, with 10 bases between. CDR1 is SGHNT and CDR2 is YENEEA in the germline V gene. The V call is TRBV11-3, the J call TRBJ2-1; D gene ambiguous. This sequence originates from a man aged 18 to 35 in good health. The sequenced sample consisted of blood. CDR3: CASSLYFRDNEQFF. The CDR3 nucleotides read TGTGCCAGCAGCTTATACTTCCGCGACAATGAGCAGTTCTTC.